Sequencing of this TCR beta chain was carried out in a study of T cell changes during pregnancy in multiple sclerosis. Method: immunoSEQ multiplex PCR; TCRdb's copy keeps in-frame clones and lacks some. The sample shows 40,000 to 60,000 clones, about 93% of them seen only once. The CDR3 contains 15 residues. The germline V gene encodes CDR1 KGHSH and CDR2 LQKENI. Deletions cut 4 bases from V and 0 bases from J, with 10 bases between. The receptor comes from a female donor with multiple sclerosis, enrolled in a pregnancy study. Sequenced here: CD4+ T cells from peripheral blood mononuclear cells, sampled in the third trimester of pregnancy. The V call is TRBV18, the J call TRBJ2-4; unclear D gene. CDR3 bases: TGTGCCAGCTCACTTGGCAGGCTAGCCAAAAACATTCAGTACTTC. This codes for CASSLGRLAKNIQYF.